This T cell receptor beta chain was found in a study of shared clonotypes between healthy human individuals (TCRdb year 2020). As for the study more broadly: A few men and two women, aged 18 to 49 years, made up the cohort. The study deeply sequenced blood TCR repertoires of about 5 healthy adults to estimate repertoire size and the extent of clonotype sharing between individuals. Libraries were prepared and TCR repertoires were sequenced by different laboratories using diverse techniques, in order to increase sequencing depth and limit assay-specific biases. For each donor, CD4 naive and CD4 memory were each given three plates, CD8 naive was given two plates, and CD8 memory was given one plate. Per donor, leukapheresis produced somewhere between about 0.94 and 9 billion PBMCs.

The paper as a whole reports these results and caveats: Only blood was sampled, and tissue TCR repertoires likely differ from those in blood. Based on pairwise subsampling, the degree of clonotype sharing among donors was expected to be affected by sequencing depth. Roughly 5% of naive CD4, 3.5% of naive CD8, approximately 2.2% of memory CD4, and approximately 0.4% of memory CD8 clonotypes were shared across four donors. The genetic and exposure-history diversity represented was limited by the small number of donors. Naive subsets generally had larger estimated clonotype richness than memory subsets did. Clonotypes shared by all four sorted-subset donors showed higher generation probabilities than non-shared clonotypes. Rarefaction of sorted-subset datasets indicated incomplete sequencing despite the large sequencing depth.

Healthy HIV-negative adults with no recently reported acute infections or vaccinations were included as donors. Every donor was a Caucasian adult living in Nashville, Tennessee, USA. CD4+ T cells were enriched by magnetic negative selection; naive cells were then positively selected on CD45RA, and the negative fraction formed the memory subset. Blood was collected by leukapheresis, and PBMCs were isolated by Ficoll-Histopaque density gradient centrifugation and then cryopreserved in liquid nitrogen vapor phase. Analytical flow cytometry was used to check the purity and quantity of every magnetically sorted T cell population. Genomic DNA was isolated from every sorted fraction and measured by UV absorbance on a Nanodrop 2000c. About this clone itself: Its recognized antigen is unknown. Per-base qualities were not stored, and no clone one base away is much larger.

TCR CDR3 regions were amplified from genomic DNA by multiplex PCR using the deep immunoSEQ assay. Extracted genomic DNA from each cell subset was distributed evenly across all wells of several immunoSEQ 96-well plates, and each plate was treated as a replicate. Each replicate PCR for sorted subsets received approximately 220 ng genomic DNA, equal to tens of thousands of T cell genomes. Purified libraries were quantified with a Qubit 3.0 fluorometer, sized on a Bioanalyzer 2100, and re-quantified with the KAPA Library Quantification kit. Every immunoSEQ 96-well plate was sequenced on a dedicated single-read 150-cycle Illumina NextSeq 550 flow cell. The authors' pipeline ran thus. Because the immunoSEQ output included only junctional sequences and no quality scores, the filtering could not be the same as the filtering used for full-length reads. To assign V/J genes and CDR3, sequences were annotated using PyIR, a Python wrapper for IgBLAST v1.9, with IMGT germline references. Any read was removed if the V/J assignment was weak (E-value above 1e-6), the CDR3 was missing, or the read contained stop codons, out-of-frame junctions, or ambiguous translated residues. V3J clonotypes were defined by identical inferred V gene, J gene, and CDR3 amino acid sequence. To compute the percentage overlap between repertoires, the number of shared unique clonotypes was divided by the size of the smaller repertoire. RTK rarefaction, the Chao1 estimator, and Recon v2.1 estimates of unobserved clonotypes were used to assess repertoire richness. Generation probabilities for all TCRbeta clonotypes obtained by the gDNA method from several donors were computed using OLGA. TCRdb retrieved this table from immuneACCESS and kept in-frame rearrangements only. Not all clones are present; in checked studies, unresolved V genes account for under half, and no reason is known for the remainder. D and trimming come from the DNA, and the V and J calls and clone size come from that table. The sample contains 1.4 million to 1.5 million clones, around 97% of them found a single time. Over 1% of the sample is taken by the ten largest.

Including cysteine and phenylalanine, the CDR3 has 15 amino acids. Of all the DNA, just the CDR3 is kept, 45 bases in frame from base 1. V and J are truncated by 8 bases and 2 bases respectively, leaving an intervening sequence of 19 bases. From the germline V gene, CDR1 is KGHSH and CDR2 is LQKENI. Recombination linked TRBV18 to TRBJ2-7, with the D gene call left open. Sequences were obtained from naive CD4+ T cells sorted from blood. According to the study, the label for this sample's cell subset or site signals: CD45RA+ positively selected. The sequence derives from a man aged 25 to 45 in good health. The CDR3 protein: CASPNPVKVPYEQYF. The nucleotide sequence reads TGTGCCAGCCCAAACCCCGTAAAGGTCCCCTACGAGCAGTACTTC.